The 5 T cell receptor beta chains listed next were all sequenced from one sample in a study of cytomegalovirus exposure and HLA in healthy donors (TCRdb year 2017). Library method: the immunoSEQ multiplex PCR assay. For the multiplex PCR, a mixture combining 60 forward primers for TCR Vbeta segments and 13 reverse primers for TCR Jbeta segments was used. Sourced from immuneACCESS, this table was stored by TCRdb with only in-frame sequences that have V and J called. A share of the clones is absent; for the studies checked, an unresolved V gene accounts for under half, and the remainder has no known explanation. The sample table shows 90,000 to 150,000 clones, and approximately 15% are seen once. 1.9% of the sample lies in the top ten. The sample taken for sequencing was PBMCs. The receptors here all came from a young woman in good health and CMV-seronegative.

Here the CDR3 DNA reads TGTGCCAGCAGCCCGGAAATTGCGGGGGCCCACACCGGGGAGCTGTTTTTT. This gives the protein CASSPEIAGAHTGELFF. The chain employs TRBV5-4 and TRBJ2-2; possible D gene TRBD2, 7 bases. The V end was cut by 4 bases, the J end by 3 bases, with 19 bases between. Germline V lookup: CDR1 SGHNT, CDR2 YYREEE (reference sequence). The CDR3 runs to 17 residues.

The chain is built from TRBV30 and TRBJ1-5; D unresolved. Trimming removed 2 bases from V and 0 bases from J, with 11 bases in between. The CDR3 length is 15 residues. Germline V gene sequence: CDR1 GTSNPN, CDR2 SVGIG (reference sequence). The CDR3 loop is CAWSWSGLSNQPQHF. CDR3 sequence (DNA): TGTGCCTGGAGTTGGTCAGGCCTTAGCAATCAGCCCCAGCATTTT. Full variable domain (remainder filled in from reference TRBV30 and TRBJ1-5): SQTIHQWPATLVQPVGSPLSLECTVEGTSNPNLYWYRQAAGRGLQLLFYSVGIGQISSEVPQNLSASRPQDRQFILSSKKLLLSDSGFYLCAWSWSGLSNQPQHFGDGTRLSIL.

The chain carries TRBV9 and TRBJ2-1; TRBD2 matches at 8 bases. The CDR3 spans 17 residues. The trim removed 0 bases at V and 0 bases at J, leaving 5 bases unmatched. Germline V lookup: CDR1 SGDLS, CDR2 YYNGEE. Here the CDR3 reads CASSVATGLASYNEQFF. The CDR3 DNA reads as TGTGCCAGCAGCGTAGCTACCGGACTAGCCTCCTACAATGAGCAGTTCTTC.

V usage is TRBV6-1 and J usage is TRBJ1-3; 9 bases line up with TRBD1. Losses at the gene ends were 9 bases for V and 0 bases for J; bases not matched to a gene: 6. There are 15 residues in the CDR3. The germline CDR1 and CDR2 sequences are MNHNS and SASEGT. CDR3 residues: CASRQGGSSGNTIYF. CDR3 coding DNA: TGTGCCAGTAGACAGGGGGGTAGCTCTGGAAACACCATATATTTT.

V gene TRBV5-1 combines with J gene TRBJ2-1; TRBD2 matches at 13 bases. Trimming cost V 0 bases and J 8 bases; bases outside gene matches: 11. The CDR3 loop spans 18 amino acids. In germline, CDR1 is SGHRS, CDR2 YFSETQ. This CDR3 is CASSLVPQLAGGLDEQFF. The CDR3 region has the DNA TGCGCCAGCAGCTTGGTCCCCCAACTAGCGGGAGGGTTGGATGAGCAGTTCTTC.